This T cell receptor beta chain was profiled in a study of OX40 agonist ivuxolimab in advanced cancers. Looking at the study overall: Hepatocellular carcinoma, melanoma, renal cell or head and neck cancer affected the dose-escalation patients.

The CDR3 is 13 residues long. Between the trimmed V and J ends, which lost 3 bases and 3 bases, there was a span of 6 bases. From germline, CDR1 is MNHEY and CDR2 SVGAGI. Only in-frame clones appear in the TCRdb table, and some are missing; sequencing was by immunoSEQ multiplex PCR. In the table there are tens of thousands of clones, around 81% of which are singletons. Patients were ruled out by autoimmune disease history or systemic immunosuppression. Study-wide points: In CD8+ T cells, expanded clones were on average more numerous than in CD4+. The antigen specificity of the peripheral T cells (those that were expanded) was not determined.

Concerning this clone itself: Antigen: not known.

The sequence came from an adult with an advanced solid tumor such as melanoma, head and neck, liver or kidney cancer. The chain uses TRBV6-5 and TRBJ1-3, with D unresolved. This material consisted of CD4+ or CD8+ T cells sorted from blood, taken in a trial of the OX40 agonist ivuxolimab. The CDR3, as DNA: TGTGCCAGCAGTTATACAGTTGGAAACACCATATATTTT. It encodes CASSYTVGNTIYF.